The clone carrying this TCR beta chain came up many times. What it recognizes is unknown. The CDR3 spans 13 residues. CDR1 LNHNV and CDR2 YYDKDF come from the germline V gene (reference sequence). Trimming removed 1 base from V and 2 bases from J, with 5 bases in between. The data stem from a study of blood T cells in healthy people across ages. A second PCR of roughly 7 to 11 cycles used a sample-barcoded 5' primer and a J-beta primer mix. TCRdb ran MiXCR on the 5' RACE reads and lists one entry per CDR3 protein. This table holds some 1.8 million distinct CDR3 sequences, around 40% found once. Study outcomes and limitations: Age brought a roughly linear fall in TCR beta diversity measured per million T cells. The study could not conclusively compare naive and antigen-experienced cells, given its unsorted PBMCs. In these data, TCR beta diversity tracked strongly with naive T cell percentage.

Sequencing was performed on blood. The J gene is TRBJ1-2, the V gene TRBV15; D unclear. The receptor's source is a human donor in good health. DNA of the CDR3: TGTGCCACCAGCAGAGGAGTAAACTATGGCTACACCTTC. It specifies CATSRGVNYGYTF.